One and the same sample provided the 18 T cell receptor beta chains below, sequenced in a study of shared clonotypes between healthy human individuals. TCRdb's table, derived via immunoSEQ multiplex PCR, lists solely in-frame clones and lacks some. The sample consists of about a million clones, more than 60% of them appearing once. The sequencing input was memory CD4+ T cells sorted from blood. Subset described: CD45RA-negative fraction. These receptors originate from a man younger than 30 in good health.

The chain recombines TRBV5-1 with TRBJ2-3; D is undetermined. V gave up 4 bases and J gave up 4 bases, with 10 bases separating them. The germline V gene encodes CDR1 SGHRS and CDR2 YFSETQ. The CDR3 covers 13 residues. The CDR3 reads CASSLPPADTQYF. The CDR3 DNA reads as TGCGCCAGCAGCCTCCCCCCCGCAGATACGCAGTATTTT. Complete variable domain (other parts from reference TRBV5-1 and TRBJ2-3): KAGVTQTPRYLIKTRGQQVTLSCSPISGHRSVSWYQQTPGQGLQFLFEYFSETQRNKGNFPGRFSGRQFSNSRSEMNVSTLELGDSALYLCASSLPPADTQYFGPGTRLTVL.

The chain carries TRBV7-2 and TRBJ2-7; 7 bases agree with TRBD2. CDR3 length equals 13 residues. The V and J ends lost 5 bases and 4 bases, in that order; junction bases with no gene match: 5. Germline V gives CDR1 SGHTA, CDR2 FQGNSA. The DNA for the CDR3 is TGTGCCAGCAGCCGGGACTACCTTTACGAGCAGTACTTC. Encoded protein: CASSRDYLYEQYF.

The chain couples TRBV6-6 to TRBJ1-1, with D hard to call. The ends were cut back, 7 bases at V and 4 bases at J, with 10 bases in the middle. The CDR3 runs 12 residues. Germline assignment: CDR1 MNHNY and CDR2 SVGAGI (reference sequence). The CDR3 DNA is TGTGCCAGCACCCCCGGAGGCACTGAAGCTTTCTTT. This codes for CASTPGGTEAFF.

Here the CDR3 DNA reads TGTGCCAGCAGTTTTATAGCAGGGCCCGCTCAGCCCCAGCATTTT. Amino acid sequence: CASSFIAGPAQPQHF. This chain links TRBV28 with TRBJ1-5; weak D call: TRBD1 (5 bases). This CDR3 comprises 15 residues. V lost 3 bases and J lost 6, with 15 bases in between. Germline CDR1 MDHEN, CDR2 SYDVKM.

V usage is TRBV14 and J usage is TRBJ1-6; 11 bases are shared with TRBD1. V shed 5 bases, J shed 11 bases, and the junction held 5 bases outside the gene matches. Germline V lookup: CDR1 SGHDN, CDR2 FVKESK. The CDR3 sequence is 14 residues long. CDR3 loop: CASSSDRGQTPLHF. CDR3 nucleotide sequence: TGTGCCAGCAGCTCGGACAGGGGGCAGACACCCCTCCACTTT.

In its sample, this clone was seen once. The J gene is TRBJ2-7, the V gene TRBV19, with D tentatively TRBD2 (6 bases). V shed 6 bases and J shed 0 bases, with 12 bases lying between them. This CDR3 is built from 14 residues. CDR1 and CDR2 (germline): LNHDA, SQIVND (reference sequence). In nucleotides, the CDR3 is TGTGCCAGTAGATCTTGGAGGGACTCCTACGAGCAGTACTTC. This codes for CASRSWRDSYEQYF.

This clone was found a few times. This sequence joins TRBV9 and TRBJ1-3; no definite D call. Trimming took 3 bases from V and 0 from J, leaving 7 bases between them. CDR3 length equals 14 residues. CDR1 and CDR2 (germline): SGDLS, YYNGEE. In DNA, the CDR3 is TGTGCCAGCAGCGCGCAGAACTCTGGAAACACCATATATTTT. Its translation: CASSAQNSGNTIYF.

This chain links TRBV5-5 with TRBJ1-2; TRBD1 is a possible D gene (5 bases). Trimming removed 4 bases at V and 14 bases at J, with 21 bases between. Germline V gives CDR1 SGHKS, CDR2 YYEKEE (reference sequence). The length of the CDR3 is 13 residues. DNA of the CDR3: TGTGCCAGCAGCCCGGGGACGCCACAGACTTCGACCTTC. Encoded protein: CASSPGTPQTSTF.

CDR3 coding DNA: TGTGCCAGCAGCTTGGCGCAGGGGTCTAATTCACCCCTCCACTTT. Translating gives CASSLAQGSNSPLHF. The rearrangement joins TRBV5-4 to TRBJ1-6; maybe TRBD1 (6 bases). The germline gives CDR1 SGHNT, CDR2 YYREEE (reference sequence). This CDR3 comprises 15 residues. V was shortened by 0 bases and J by 6 bases, with 10 bases between the two germline ends.

This rearrangement joins TRBV28 to TRBJ1-5; 9 nucleotides line up with TRBD1. With 1 base clipped from V and 4 bases from J, the junction kept 5 bases outside the gene matches. Germline V gene sequence: CDR1 MDHEN, CDR2 SYDVKM. The length of the CDR3 is 16 residues. CDR3 DNA sequence: TGTGCCAGCAGTTTATCAGGGACAGGGCTTAATCAGCCCCAGCATTTT. This codes for CASSLSGTGLNQPQHF.

The V and J genes are TRBV10-3 and TRBJ1-2; D not certain. This CDR3 comprises 13 residues. V was clipped by 3 bases and J by 0 bases, with 5 bases between them. Germline V CDR1 and CDR2: ENHRY, SYGVKD. The CDR3 here is CAISDDPNYGYTF. CDR3 DNA: TGTGCCATCAGTGATGACCCTAACTATGGCTACACCTTC.

This clone showed up just once. The rearrangement links TRBV4-1 to TRBJ1-2; TRBD1 aligns across 7 bases. The CDR3 is made up of 16 amino acids. Unmatched junction bases numbered 8, after V lost 0 bases and J lost 4 bases. Germline CDR1 and CDR2: MGHRA and YSYEKL. The CDR3, as DNA: TGCGCCAGCAGCCAAGAAGAGACAGGGTTCGGCTATGGCTACACCTTC. Protein: CASSQEETGFGYGYTF.

The chain couples TRBV7-3 to TRBJ2-7; 7 nucleotides agree with TRBD1. In germline, CDR1 is SGHTA, CDR2 FQGTGA. This CDR3 contains 15 residues. V gave up 7 bases and J gave up 0 bases; unmatched junction bases: 9. This chain's CDR3 is CASTRRDSVSYEQYF. CDR3 DNA: TGTGCCAGCACCCGCCGGGACAGCGTCTCCTACGAGCAGTACTTC. The full variable domain, with the rest looked up from reference TRBV7-3 and TRBJ2-7, is GAGVSQTPSNKVTEKGKYVELRCDPISGHTALYWYRQSLGQGPEFLIYFQGTGAADDSGLPNDRFFAVRPEGSVSTLKIQRTERGDSAVYLCASTRRDSVSYEQYFGPGTRLTVT.

About this clone: One end of the junction is discordant with germline, which a read error may explain. The rearrangement joins TRBV7-7 to TRBJ2-5; weak D call: TRBD2 (5 bases). CDR3 length equals 15 residues. From germline, CDR1 is SSHAT and CDR2 FNYEAQ (reference sequence). CDR3 bases: TGTGCTAGCAGCACCGTCGGGCTAGCTGGGGAGACCCAGTACTTC. It is translated as CASSTVGLAGETQYF.

The chain uses TRBV6-1 and TRBJ1-4; no clear D. The CDR3 runs to 15 residues. CDR1 MNHNS and CDR2 SASEGT come from the germline V gene. Trimming left V 6 bases short and J 0 bases short, with 11 bases between. The chain's CDR3 is CASRSAYATNEKLFF. CDR3 DNA: TGTGCCAGCAGATCAGCCTATGCAACTAATGAAAAACTGTTTTTT.

This clone was seen at least ten times. The V gene is TRBV18, the J gene TRBJ1-1; TRBD1 is a possible D gene (5 bases). The CDR3 is 13 residues long. Germline assignment: CDR1 KGHSH and CDR2 LQKENI. Trimming stripped 6 bases from V and 7 bases from J, with 15 bases between. As DNA, the CDR3 is TGTGCCAGCTCCCTCATGGGGGACCTTGAAGCTTTCTTT. Encoded protein: CASSLMGDLEAFF.

The chain couples TRBV6-4 to TRBJ1-6, with 9 bases that match TRBD1. The CDR3 is 17 amino acids. The trim removed 2 bases at V and 6 bases at J, leaving 8 bases unmatched. Germline loops: CDR1 MRHNA, CDR2 SNTAGT. CDR3 in DNA: TGTGCCAGCAGTGACCTGGGACAGGGTCGGCCTAATTCACCCCTCCACTTT. Its translation: CASSDLGQGRPNSPLHF.

DNA of the CDR3: TGTGCCAGCAGCTTAAGTACCAGCTCTGGAAACACCATATATTTT. Encoded protein: CASSLSTSSGNTIYF. The chain joins TRBV11-2 to TRBJ1-3, with D unresolved. The V end lost 2 bases, the J end lost 0 bases, and 8 bases lay between the germline ends. This CDR3 region has 15 residues. Germline V CDR1 and CDR2: SGHAT, FQNNGV.